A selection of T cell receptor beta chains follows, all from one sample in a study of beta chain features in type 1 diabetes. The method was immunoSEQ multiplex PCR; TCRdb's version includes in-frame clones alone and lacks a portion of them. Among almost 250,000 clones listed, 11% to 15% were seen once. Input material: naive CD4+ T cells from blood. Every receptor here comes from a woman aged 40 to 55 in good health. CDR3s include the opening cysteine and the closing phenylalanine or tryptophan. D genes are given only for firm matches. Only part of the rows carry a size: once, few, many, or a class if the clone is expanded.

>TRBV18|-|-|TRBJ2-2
CASSPGQNTGELFF
TGTGCCAGCTCACCAGGGCAGAACACCGGGGAGCTGTTTTTT
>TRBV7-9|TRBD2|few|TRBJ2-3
CASSPNSGGSTDTQYF
TGTGCCAGCAGCCCAAATAGCGGGGGCTCCACAGATACGCAGTATTTT
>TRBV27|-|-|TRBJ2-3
CASSLLSYTDTQYF
TGTGCCAGCAGTTTGTTATCCTACACAGATACGCAGTATTTT
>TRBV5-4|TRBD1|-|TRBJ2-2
CASSDPGTGLFTGELFF
TGTGCCAGCAGCGATCCCGGGACAGGGCTTTTCACCGGGGAGCTGTTTTTT
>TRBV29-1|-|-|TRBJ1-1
CSVLRSTEAFF
TGCAGCGTCCTAAGGAGCACTGAAGCTTTCTTT
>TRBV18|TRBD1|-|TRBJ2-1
CASSPPLGTGTNNEQFF
TGTGCCAGCTCCCCCCCGTTGGGGACAGGAACGAACAATGAGCAGTTCTTC
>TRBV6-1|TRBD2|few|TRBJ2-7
CASSLAGAYEQYF
TGTGCCAGCAGTCTAGCGGGGGCGTACGAGCAGTACTTC
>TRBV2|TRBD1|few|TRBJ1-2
CATKQVTGGGYTF
TGTGCCACCAAACAAGTGACAGGGGGAGGCTACACCTTC
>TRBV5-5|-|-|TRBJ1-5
CASSFGGSYSNQPQHF
TGTGCCAGCAGTTTCGGCGGGTCCTATAGCAATCAGCCCCAGCATTTT
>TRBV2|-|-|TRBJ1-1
CASSQTTGNTEAFF
TGTGCCAGCAGCCAAACAACAGGAAACACTGAAGCTTTCTTT
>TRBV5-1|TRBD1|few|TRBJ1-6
CASRRVRDRDNSPLHF
TGCGCCAGCAGGCGAGTCCGGGACAGGGACAATTCACCCCTCCACTTT
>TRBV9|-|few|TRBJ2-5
CASSKSPMRETQYF
TGTGCCAGCAGCAAGAGCCCCATGAGGGAGACCCAGTACTTC
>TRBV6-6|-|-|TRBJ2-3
CASSPQATQYF
TGTGCCAGCAGTCCCCAGGCCACGCAGTATTTT
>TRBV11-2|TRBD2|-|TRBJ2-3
CASSPRAGGFRTDTQYF
TGTGCCAGCAGCCCAAGAGCGGGGGGGTTCCGCACAGATACGCAGTATTTT
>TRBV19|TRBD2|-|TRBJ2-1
CASSLGSGVYNEQFF
TGTGCCAGTAGTTTGGGTAGCGGGGTGTACAATGAGCAGTTCTTC
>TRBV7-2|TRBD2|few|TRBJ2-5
CASSLALGGQETQYF
TGTGCCAGCAGCTTAGCGCTGGGAGGGCAAGAGACCCAGTACTTC
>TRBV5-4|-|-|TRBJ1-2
CASRERLNYGYTF
TGTGCCAGCAGAGAGCGATTAAACTATGGCTACACCTTC
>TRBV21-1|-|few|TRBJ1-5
CASSSSRVVDSNQPQHF
TGTGCCAGCAGCTCTTCACGGGTGGTGGATAGCAATCAGCCCCAGCATTTT
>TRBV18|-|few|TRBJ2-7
CASSPPSRYEQYF
TGTGCCAGCTCACCACCCTCCAGATACGAGCAGTACTTC
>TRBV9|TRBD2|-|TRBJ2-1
CASSVVTVSAGAHNEQFF
TGTGCCAGCAGCGTAGTCACGGTGTCAGCGGGGGCTCACAATGAGCAGTTCTTC
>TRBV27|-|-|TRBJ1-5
CASRDSAYQPQHF
TGTGCCAGCAGAGACAGCGCTTATCAGCCCCAGCATTTT
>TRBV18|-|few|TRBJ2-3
CASAPWEGVTDTQYF
TGTGCCAGCGCGCCCTGGGAGGGGGTCACAGATACGCAGTATTTT
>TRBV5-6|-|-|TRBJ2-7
CASRRRGWYEQYF
TGTGCCAGCAGGAGGAGGGGCTGGTACGAGCAGTACTTC
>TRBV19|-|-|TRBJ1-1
CASSREYEAFF
TGTGCCAGTAGCCGCGAATATGAAGCTTTCTTT
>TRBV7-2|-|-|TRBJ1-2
CASSTGTGWSGYTF
TGTGCCAGCAGCACAGGAACAGGGTGGAGCGGCTACACCTTC
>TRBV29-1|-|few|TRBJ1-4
CSVELAGVNEKLFF
TGCAGCGTTGAACTGGCAGGGGTGAATGAAAAACTGTTTTTT
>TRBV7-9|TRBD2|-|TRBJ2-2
CASSPPGTSSAGELFF
TGTGCCAGCAGCCCACCCGGGACTAGTAGTGCCGGGGAGCTGTTTTTT
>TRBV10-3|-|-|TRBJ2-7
CAISLGSTYEQYF
TGTGCCATCAGTTTGGGTAGCACCTACGAGCAGTACTTC
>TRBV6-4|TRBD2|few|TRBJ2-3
CASSEAGVSTDTQYF
TGTGCCAGCAGCGAAGCGGGGGTTAGCACAGATACGCAGTATTTT
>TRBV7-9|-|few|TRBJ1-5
CASSSPQGRFGNQPQHF
TGTGCCAGCAGCTCCCCGCAGGGAAGGTTTGGCAATCAGCCCCAGCATTTT
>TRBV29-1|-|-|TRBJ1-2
CSVPPTSGYGYTF
TGCAGCGTGCCACCGACCTCGGGCTATGGCTACACCTTC
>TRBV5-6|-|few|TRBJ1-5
CASSLEGANQPQHF
TGTGCCAGCAGCTTGGAGGGAGCTAATCAGCCCCAGCATTTT
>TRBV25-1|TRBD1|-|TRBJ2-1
CASSPDRGLYNEQFF
TGTGCCAGCAGTCCGGACAGGGGGCTCTACAATGAGCAGTTCTTC
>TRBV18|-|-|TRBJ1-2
CASSPGQISYGYTF
TGTGCCAGCTCACCCGGACAGATAAGCTATGGCTACACCTTC
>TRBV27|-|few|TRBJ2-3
CASSGQTRDTQYF
TGTGCCAGCAGCGGACAGACCCGAGATACGCAGTATTTT
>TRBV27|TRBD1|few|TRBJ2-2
CASKTGQAAFTGELFF
TGTGCCAGCAAGACTGGACAGGCCGCGTTCACCGGGGAGCTGTTTTTT
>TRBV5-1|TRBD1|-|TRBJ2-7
CASSKGQFSYEQYF
TGCGCCAGCAGCAAGGGACAGTTTTCCTACGAGCAGTACTTC
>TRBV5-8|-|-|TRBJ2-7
CASTLRTLSYEQYF
TGTGCCAGCACCCTCCGGACATTATCCTACGAGCAGTACTTC
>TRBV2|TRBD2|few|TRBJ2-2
CASRLAGWNTGELFF
TGTGCCAGCAGGCTAGCGGGGTGGAACACCGGGGAGCTGTTTTTT
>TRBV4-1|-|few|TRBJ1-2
CASSQDFGQTRYGYTF
TGCGCCAGCAGCCAAGACTTCGGCCAGACTCGCTATGGCTACACCTTC
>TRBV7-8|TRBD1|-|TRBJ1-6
CASSLRQGNSPLHF
TGTGCCAGCAGCTTAAGACAGGGTAATTCACCCCTCCACTTT
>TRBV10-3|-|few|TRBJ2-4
CAIREQGDMNIQYF
TGTGCCATCAGGGAACAGGGAGATATGAACATTCAGTACTTC
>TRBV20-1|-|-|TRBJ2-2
CSARGPEELFF
TGCAGTGCTAGGGGGCCCGAGGAGCTGTTTTTT
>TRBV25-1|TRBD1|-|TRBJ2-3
CASTGTVPTDTQYF
TGTGCCAGCACCGGGACAGTCCCCACAGATACGCAGTATTTT
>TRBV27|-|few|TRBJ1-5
CASPDQGTQPQHF
TGTGCCAGCCCGGATCAGGGGACTCAGCCCCAGCATTTT
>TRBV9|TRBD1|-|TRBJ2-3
CASSAEPGQAVPDTQYF
TGTGCCAGCAGCGCCGAACCGGGACAGGCGGTCCCAGATACGCAGTATTTT